This T cell receptor (beta chain) appears in the sequencing data of a study of cytomegalovirus exposure and HLA in healthy donors. Findings and limits, study-wide: Rare TCR sequences dominated, though some public TCRs recurred in many donors. Rates of TCR association differed by HLA locus in a later analysis, with DRB1 highest and HLA-C lowest.

This clone was seen a handful of times. Its matching antigen is unknown. V was clipped by 4 bases and J by 4 bases, with 10 bases between them. This CDR3 has 14 residues. Germline V CDR1 and CDR2: SNHLY, FYNNEI. PCR was performed using 60 Vbeta and 13 Jbeta primers. Clones were read by immunoSEQ multiplex PCR, and TCRdb kept only the in-frame ones, dropping some. Of over 45,000 clones in the sample, 83% were seen once. The receptor comes from a young man in good health and CMV-seronegative. The chain recombines TRBV2 with TRBJ1-4; D remains ambiguous. The material sequenced was PBMCs. The CDR3 coding sequence is TGTGCCAGCAGTGGTGGGGAGAGTAATGAAAAACTGTTTTTT. It yields the protein CASSGGESNEKLFF.